This T cell receptor (beta chain) appears in the sequencing data of a study of T cell repertoires in cytomegalovirus infection. Study-level information: Newly reported HLA-C-restricted and thoroughly characterized HLA-B-restricted CMV epitopes were employed.

TCRdb analysed the reads with MiXCR anew, one entry per CDR3 protein. The sample has 800,000 to 950,000 distinct CDR3 sequences; about 33% are singletons. Germline V CDR1 and CDR2: MDHEN, SYDVKM. The CDR3 totals 14 residues. Trimming stripped 3 bases from V and 8 bases from J, with 13 bases between. Details on this clonotype: Its antigen is currently unknown.

The chain uses TRBV28 and TRBJ1-4; D not certain. This TCR derives from a human donor in good health (CMV status not recorded). Some clones in this sample may be carry-over from other donors' samples. Here the sequenced sample was cultured CD8+ T cells from PBMCs, taken from culture after CMV antigen stimulation. CDR3 protein: CASSFFTGNEKLFF. The CDR3 nucleotides are TGTGCCAGCAGTTTCTTTACCGGGAACGAAAAACTGTTTTTT.